The source of this T cell receptor beta chain is a study of shared clonotypes between healthy human individuals. The study's findings and limits: Shared clonotypes: 4.5% to 6% naive CD4, about 3.3% naive CD8, over 2% memory CD4, more than 0.3% memory CD8.

The test was conducted at deep level. Repertoires were generated with immunoSEQ multiplex PCR, while TCRdb's copy carries only in-frame clones and drops some. The data hold about 2.2 million clones, with just over 90% observed a single time. This CDR3 is built from 15 residues. Trimming removed 5 bases from V and 0 bases from J, with 12 bases in between. Germline V gives CDR1 SEHNR, CDR2 FQNEAQ (reference sequence). Of note for this clone: Its specificity is unknown. The same CDR3 can be traced to other DNA sequences in this sample.

Naive CD8 isolation took CD45RO-negative cells positively selected for CCR7 and excluded terminally differentiated effector memory CD45RA+ cells. This sequence joins TRBV7-9 and TRBJ2-3; possible D gene TRBD2, 5 bases. Sequences were obtained from naive CD8+ T cells from PBMCs. The sequence came from a young man in good health. Some clones in this sample may be carry-over from other donors' samples. The CDR3 here is CASSPPGLSTDTQYF. The CDR3 DNA reads TGTGCCAGCAGCCCCCCCGGACTTAGCACAGATACGCAGTATTTT.